These 30 T cell receptor beta chains originate from one sample sequenced in a study of cytomegalovirus exposure and HLA in healthy donors. The table came from immunoSEQ multiplex PCR; TCRdb's copy has only in-frame clones and leaves some out. The data hold 260,000 or so clones, with approximately 87% observed a single time. The sequencing sample was made of PBMCs. These receptors were taken from a man aged 18 to 30 in good health and CMV-seronegative.

This chain links TRBV6-1 with TRBJ1-5; 7 bases fit TRBD1. CDR3 length: 13 residues. V shed 6 bases and J 5 bases; nucleotides not matched to a gene: 4. Germline V gene sequence: CDR1 MNHNS, CDR2 SASEGT. CDR3 sequence (DNA): TGTGCCAGCAGCGACAGGGTCTATCAGCCCCAGCATTTT. Its protein is CASSDRVYQPQHF.

This clone was seen only once. The V call is TRBV28, the J call TRBJ2-5; 8 bases agree with TRBD2. CDR3 length: 16 amino acids. Germline V gene sequence: CDR1 MDHEN, CDR2 SYDVKM. With V trimmed by 8 bases and J by 2 bases, 13 bases remained unmatched. CDR3 DNA sequence: TGTGCCAGCCGGCCGCTAAGTAGCGGGGTTCAAGAGACCCAGTACTTC. This sequence encodes CASRPLSSGVQETQYF.

In this sample, this clone turned up once. The rearrangement joins TRBV7-6 to TRBJ2-3, with 9 bases fitting TRBD2. V gave up 3 bases and J gave up 2 bases; unmatched junction bases: 9. The V gene's germline CDR1 is SGHVS and CDR2 FNYEAQ. This CDR3 is 17 amino acids long. CDR3 coding DNA: TGTGCCAGCAGCTTTCTGGGGGGACTAGCTTCCACAGATACGCAGTATTTT. This codes for CASSFLGGLASTDTQYF.

The chain has TRBV5-6 and TRBJ1-1; D gene unclear. The CDR3 spans 14 residues. Trimming pared 1 base from V and 3 bases from J, leaving 10 bases between. Germline CDR1 and CDR2: SGHDT and YYEEEE. CDR3 residues: CASSLPLRYTEAFF. In DNA, the CDR3 is TGTGCCAGCAGCTTGCCACTACGGTACACTGAAGCTTTCTTT.

CDR3 coding DNA: TGCGCCAGCAGTCAAGCAAAGAGCCGGGACAGGTCCTACGAGCAGTACTTC. This sequence encodes CASSQAKSRDRSYEQYF. The J gene is TRBJ2-7, the V gene TRBV23-1; 8 bases agree with TRBD1. TRBV23-1 is treated as an ORF (open reading frame) with a function not yet certain. CDR3 length: 17 residues. Trimming at V came to 2 bases and at J to 1 base, leaving 10 bases not matched to a gene.

The rearrangement joins TRBV10-3 to TRBJ1-2; 9 nucleotides line up with TRBD1. V lost 5 bases and J lost 8; bases outside the gene matches: 6. This CDR3 contains 13 residues. Germline V gives CDR1 ENHRY, CDR2 SYGVKD. Here the CDR3 DNA reads TGTGCCATCAGTTGGGGACAGGGCGGCGGCTACACCTTC. Its translation: CAISWGQGGGYTF.

This clone was recorded a few times. The gene calls are TRBV19 and TRBJ2-2, with TRBD2 matching 12 bases. The CDR3 is 15 amino acids. J gave up 7 bases and V 3 bases, and 3 bases lay outside the gene matches. Germline CDR1 reads LNHDA; CDR2 reads SQIVND (reference sequence). The CDR3 sequence is CASSIGLAGLGELFF. The DNA for the CDR3 is TGTGCCAGTAGTATCGGACTAGCGGGGCTCGGGGAGCTGTTTTTT. The whole variable domain, remainder taken from reference TRBV19 and TRBJ2-2, is DGGITQSPKYLFRKEGQNVTLSCEQNLNHDAMYWYRQDPGQGLRLIYYSQIVNDFQKGDIAEGYSVSREKKESFPLTVTSAQKNPTAFYLCASSIGLAGLGELFFGEGSRLTVL.

This chain uses TRBV7-2 with TRBJ1-5, with unresolved D. The CDR3 runs to 16 residues. V lost 2 bases and J 0 bases, leaving 11 bases between the germline ends. From germline, CDR1 is SGHTA and CDR2 FQGNSA. The CDR3 DNA is TGTGCCAGCAGCTTAACCGGGATGGGTAGCAATCAGCCCCAGCATTTT. Protein: CASSLTGMGSNQPQHF. Using reference TRBV7-2 and TRBJ1-5 for the parts outside the CDR3, the full variable domain is GAGVSQSPSNKVTEKGKDVELRCDPISGHTALYWYRQSLGQGLEFLIYFQGNSAPDKSGLPSDRFSAERTGGSVSTLTIQRTQQEDSAVYLCASSLTGMGSNQPQHFGDGTRLSIL.

This sequence joins TRBV28 and TRBJ2-7, with TRBD1 matching 9 bases. Germline V gene data show CDR1 as MDHEN and CDR2 as SYDVKM. V gave up 5 bases and J gave up 2 bases; unmatched junction bases: 10. This CDR3 is 16 amino acids long. The CDR3 DNA reads as TGTGCCAGCAGTGTCCTTCCGGGACAGGGACCCTACGAGCAGTACTTC. Amino acids: CASSVLPGQGPYEQYF.

This chain connects TRBV29-1 to TRBJ1-2; D unclear. Trimming pared 6 bases from V and 5 bases from J, leaving 16 bases between. This CDR3 spans 13 amino acids. The germline V gene has CDR1 SQVTM and CDR2 ANQGSEA. The CDR3 coding sequence is TGCAGCGTCGCCCGACTGGACTCTTATGGCTACACCTTC. Protein: CSVARLDSYGYTF.

CDR3 in DNA: TGTGCCAGCAGTTTACTATATTGGACAGGGGGGATCTATGGCTACACCTTC. Amino acid sequence: CASSLLYWTGGIYGYTF. This sequence joins TRBV27 and TRBJ1-2; TRBD1 matches at 10 bases. Losses at the gene ends were 2 bases for V and 4 bases for J; bases not matched to a gene: 10. Germline V gene lookup returns CDR1 MNHEY and CDR2 SMNVEV (reference sequence). This CDR3 spans 17 amino acids.

The chain couples TRBV6-1 to TRBJ2-1, with TRBD2 matching over 11 bases. Germline V gives CDR1 MNHNS, CDR2 SASEGT. V was pared by 4 bases and J by 7 bases, with 9 bases of the junction left unmatched. The CDR3 sequence is 16 residues long. The CDR3 nucleotides read TGTGCCAGCAGTGCGTTACTAGCGGGGGTACGGAATGAGCAGTTCTTC. It codes for CASSALLAGVRNEQFF.

The chain carries TRBV11-2 and TRBJ2-5, with TRBD2 matching over 7 bases. The J call may be faulty, since TRBJ2-7 better matches the DNA end. This CDR3 is built from 15 residues. Germline V gives CDR1 SGHAT, CDR2 FQNNGV. CDR3 nucleotide sequence: TGTGCCAGCAGCTTAGCATCTAGCGGTTCCTACGAGCAGTACTTC. Residues: CASSLASSGSYEQYF.

The chain couples TRBV6-4 to TRBJ1-4; D uncertain. Germline V lookup: CDR1 MRHNA, CDR2 SNTAGT. This CDR3 region has 12 residues. Trimming shortened V by 8 bases and J by 4 bases, and 8 bases separated the two germline ends. The CDR3 DNA follows: TGTGCCAGCGGCAGTAATAATGAAAAACTGTTTTTT. This encodes CASGSNNEKLFF.

The chain links TRBV7-9 to TRBJ1-2, with 8 bases identical to TRBD1. CDR3 length: 16 amino acids. Germline V gene lookup returns CDR1 SEHNR and CDR2 FQNEAQ (reference sequence). V was clipped by 1 base and J by 4 bases; unmatched bases: 8. CDR3 in amino acids: CASSLEGTGIRYGYTF. The CDR3, as DNA: TGTGCCAGCAGCTTAGAAGGGACAGGAATCCGCTATGGCTACACCTTC.

The chain links TRBV28 to TRBJ2-2, with TRBD2 as a possible D gene (6 bases). The V gene lost 2 bases and the J gene lost 6 bases, with 13 bases spanning the gap. Germline assignment: CDR1 MDHEN and CDR2 SYDVKM. CDR3 length equals 15 residues. The CDR3 loop reads CASSLGGTVPGELFF. The CDR3 bases are TGTGCCAGCAGTTTAGGCGGGACTGTCCCCGGGGAGCTGTTTTTT.

CDR3 loop: CASGTSGRADTQYF. CDR3 sequence (DNA): TGTGCCAGCGGGACTAGCGGGAGGGCAGATACGCAGTATTTT. J is TRBJ2-3 and V is TRBV2; 16 bases agree with TRBD2. The V and J ends lost 8 bases and 4 bases, in that order; junction bases with no gene match: 0. Germline CDR1 reads SNHLY; CDR2 reads FYNNEI. This CDR3 has 14 amino acids. The full variable domain, in which reference TRBV2 and TRBJ2-3 provide the parts outside the CDR3, is EPEVTQTPSHQVTQMGQEVILRCVPISNHLYFYWYRQILGQKVEFLVSFYNNEISEKSEIFDDQFSVERPDGSNFTLKIRSTKLEDSAMYFCASGTSGRADTQYFGPGTRLTVL.

This rearrangement joins TRBV9 to TRBJ2-1; TRBD2 matches at 7 bases. V shed 2 bases and J 9 bases; nucleotides not matched to a gene: 5. The V gene's germline CDR1 is SGDLS and CDR2 YYNGEE. The CDR3 runs to 13 residues. In DNA, the CDR3 is TGTGCCAGCAGCGTGGGAGGGGAGGGTGAGCAGTTCTTC. The encoded protein is CASSVGGEGEQFF.

The chain recombines TRBV7-8 with TRBJ1-2, with no clear D. This CDR3 is built from 12 residues. Per the germline V gene, CDR1 is SGHVS and CDR2 is FQNEAQ. Trimming left V 1 base short and J 8 bases short, with 8 bases between. CDR3 residues: CASSLVGSGYTF. In DNA, the CDR3 is TGTGCCAGCAGCTTAGTGGGTAGCGGCTACACCTTC.

This chain uses TRBV15 with TRBJ2-7; 9 nucleotides match TRBD2. CDR1 LNHNV and CDR2 YYDKDF come from the germline V gene (reference sequence). The CDR3 consists of 15 residues. The junction had 6 bases not matched to a gene; V was cut back by 0 bases and J by 6 bases. The CDR3 nucleotides read TGTGCCACCAGCAGAGATGGGCCGGGACTAGCCGAGCAGTACTTC. Protein: CATSRDGPGLAEQYF.

The J gene is TRBJ1-1, the V gene TRBV4-1; the D gene is possibly TRBD1 (5 bases). The CDR3 spans 14 residues. V gave up 4 bases and J gave up 4 bases, with 13 bases separating them. The germline V gene encodes CDR1 MGHRA and CDR2 YSYEKL. The CDR3 region has the DNA TGCGCCAGCAGCCCAACGGCGGGGCGCACTGAAGCTTTCTTT. Its translation is CASSPTAGRTEAFF.

The rearrangement joins TRBV2 to TRBJ2-1; D unclear. V lost 3 bases and J 10 bases, leaving 7 bases between the germline ends. Germline V lookup: CDR1 SNHLY, CDR2 FYNNEI. The CDR3 has 11 residues. CDR3 nucleotides: TGTGCCAGCAGTGAGGCGGCAGAGCAGTTCTTC. Residues: CASSEAAEQFF.

CDR3 DNA sequence: TGTGCCAGCAGCCTAGGAGTTCCGGGGGGGAATGAGCAGTTCTTC. This encodes CASSLGVPGGNEQFF. The chain joins TRBV7-7 to TRBJ2-1; 8 nucleotides align to TRBD2. V shed 5 bases and J 7 bases; nucleotides not matched to a gene: 10. This CDR3 contains 15 residues. Germline CDR1 reads SSHAT; CDR2 reads FNYEAQ (reference sequence).

This chain uses TRBV13 with TRBJ1-1; D gene unclear. CDR1 is PRHDT, CDR2 FYEKMQ, per germline (reference sequence). CDR3 length: 13 amino acids. V gave up 2 bases and J gave up 5 bases, with 9 bases separating them. CDR3 amino acids: CASSLKRGTEAFF. The CDR3 DNA is TGTGCCAGCAGCTTAAAACGGGGTACTGAAGCTTTCTTT.

The chain joins TRBV28 to TRBJ2-7; weak D call: TRBD2 (7 bases). This CDR3 contains 15 residues. Trimming cost V 6 bases and J 6 bases, with 21 bases left between them. Germline V gene lookup returns CDR1 MDHEN and CDR2 SYDVKM. The CDR3 region is CASRGSGGLSTEQYF. As DNA, the CDR3 is TGTGCCAGCAGGGGTTCGGGGGGCCTATCTACCGAGCAGTACTTC.

This chain uses TRBV28 with TRBJ1-2; D gene ambiguous. CDR3 length: 14 amino acids. Trimming cost V 5 bases and J 5 bases, with 15 bases left between them. In germline, CDR1 is MDHEN, CDR2 SYDVKM. The CDR3 nucleotides read TGTGCCAGCAGTCCCGCGGGCAGAACTTATGGCTACACCTTC. Translating it yields CASSPAGRTYGYTF.

CDR3 sequence: CASSGTPSPDTQYF. The CDR3 DNA sequence: TGTGCCAGCAGCGGGACTCCCTCCCCGGATACGCAGTATTTT. The chain links TRBV9 to TRBJ2-3; D is possibly TRBD2 (5 bases). Germline V gene data show CDR1 as SGDLS and CDR2 as YYNGEE. Trimming left V 3 bases short and J 6 bases short, with 14 bases between. This CDR3 is built from 14 residues.

This chain uses TRBV27 with TRBJ2-7; 10 bases align to TRBD1. The CDR3 is made up of 15 amino acids. The germline V gene has CDR1 MNHEY and CDR2 SMNVEV (reference sequence). V lost 5 bases and J lost 0; bases outside the gene matches: 4. CDR3 nucleotide sequence: TGTGCCAGCAGTCAAGGGACAGGGGCCTCCTACGAGCAGTACTTC. Translating gives CASSQGTGASYEQYF.

Concerning this clone: Because it lacks the conserved phenylalanine or tryptophan at the end, this CDR3 is likely a read error. It is unclear where the CDR3 begins or ends on the DNA, so no DNA is shown, and the CDR3 is as TCRdb lists it. The chain uses TRBV27 and TRBJ2-3; the D call in the table, TRBD2, was not verified against the DNA. The germline V gene has CDR1 MNHEY and CDR2 SMNVEV (reference sequence). The length of the CDR3 is 13 amino acids, counting both ends. CDR3 sequence: CASSLSRAGVQMM.

The chain employs TRBV30 and TRBJ2-1; 8 bases align to TRBD2. Trimming took 5 bases from V and 7 from J; bases not matched to a gene: 4. The CDR3 loop spans 12 amino acids. Germline CDR1 and CDR2: GTSNPN and SVGIG (reference sequence). In nucleotides, the CDR3 is TGTGCCTGGTATAGCGGGGCGAATGAGCAGTTCTTC. Encoded protein: CAWYSGANEQFF.